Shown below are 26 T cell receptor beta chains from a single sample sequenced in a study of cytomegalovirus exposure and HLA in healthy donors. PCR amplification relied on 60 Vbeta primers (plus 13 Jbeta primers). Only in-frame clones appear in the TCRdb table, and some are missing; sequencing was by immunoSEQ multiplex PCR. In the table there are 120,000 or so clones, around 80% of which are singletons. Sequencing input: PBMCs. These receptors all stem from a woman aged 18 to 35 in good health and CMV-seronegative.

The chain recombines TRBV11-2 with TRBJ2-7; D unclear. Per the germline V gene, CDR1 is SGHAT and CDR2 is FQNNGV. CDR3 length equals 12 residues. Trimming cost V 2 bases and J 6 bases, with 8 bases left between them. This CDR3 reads CASSLPLSEQYF. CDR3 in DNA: TGTGCCAGCAGCTTACCTCTTAGCGAGCAGTACTTC.

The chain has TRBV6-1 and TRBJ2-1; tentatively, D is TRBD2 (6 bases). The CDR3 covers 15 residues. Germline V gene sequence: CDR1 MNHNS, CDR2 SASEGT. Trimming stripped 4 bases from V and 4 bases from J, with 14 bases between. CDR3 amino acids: CASSGRWGTYNEQFF. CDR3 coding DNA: TGTGCCAGCAGTGGTCGTTGGGGGACTTACAATGAGCAGTTCTTC.

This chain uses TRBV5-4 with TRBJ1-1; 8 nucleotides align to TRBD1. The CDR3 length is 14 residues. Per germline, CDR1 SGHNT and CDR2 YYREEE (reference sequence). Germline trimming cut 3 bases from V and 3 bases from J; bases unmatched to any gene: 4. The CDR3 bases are TGTGCCAGCAGCTCAGGACAGGGCCACACTGAAGCTTTCTTT. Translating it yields CASSSGQGHTEAFF.

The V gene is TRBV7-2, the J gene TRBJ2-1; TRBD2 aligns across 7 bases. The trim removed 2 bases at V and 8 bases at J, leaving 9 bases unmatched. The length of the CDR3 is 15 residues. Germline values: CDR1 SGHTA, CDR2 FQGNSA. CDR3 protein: CASSLYRPSGHEQFF. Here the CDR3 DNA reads TGTGCCAGCAGCTTATATAGGCCTAGCGGTCATGAGCAGTTCTTC.

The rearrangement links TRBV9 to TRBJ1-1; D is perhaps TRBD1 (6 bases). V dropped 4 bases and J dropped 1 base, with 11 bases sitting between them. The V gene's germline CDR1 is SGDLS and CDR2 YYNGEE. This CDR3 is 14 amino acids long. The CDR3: CASSRTERNTEAFF. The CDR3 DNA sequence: TGTGCCAGCAGCAGGACAGAAAGGAACACTGAAGCTTTCTTT.

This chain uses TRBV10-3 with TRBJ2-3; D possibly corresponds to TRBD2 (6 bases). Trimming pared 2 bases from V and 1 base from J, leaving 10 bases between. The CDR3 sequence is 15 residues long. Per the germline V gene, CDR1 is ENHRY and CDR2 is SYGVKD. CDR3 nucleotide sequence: TGTGCCATCAGTGAGATTAGCGGCGGCACAGATACGCAGTATTTT. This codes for CAISEISGGTDTQYF.

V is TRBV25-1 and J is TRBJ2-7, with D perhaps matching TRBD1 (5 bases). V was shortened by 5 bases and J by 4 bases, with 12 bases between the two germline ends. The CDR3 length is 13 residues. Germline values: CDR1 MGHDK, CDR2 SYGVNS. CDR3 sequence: CASSQAGNYEQYF. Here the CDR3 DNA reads TGTGCCAGCAGTCAGGCAGGGAATTACGAGCAGTACTTC.

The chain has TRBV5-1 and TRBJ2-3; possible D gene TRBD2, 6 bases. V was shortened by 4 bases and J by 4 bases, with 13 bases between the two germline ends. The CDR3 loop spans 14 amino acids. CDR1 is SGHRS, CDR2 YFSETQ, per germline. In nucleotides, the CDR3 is TGCGCCAGCAGCCTCTGGACTAAGGCAGATACGCAGTATTTT. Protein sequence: CASSLWTKADTQYF.

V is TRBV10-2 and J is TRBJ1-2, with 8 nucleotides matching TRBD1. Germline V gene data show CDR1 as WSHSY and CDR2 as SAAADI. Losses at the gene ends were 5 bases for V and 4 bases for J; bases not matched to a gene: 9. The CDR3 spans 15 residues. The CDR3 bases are TGCGCCAGCAGTCCCCTGACAGGGGAGTCCTATGGCTACACCTTC. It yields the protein CASSPLTGESYGYTF.

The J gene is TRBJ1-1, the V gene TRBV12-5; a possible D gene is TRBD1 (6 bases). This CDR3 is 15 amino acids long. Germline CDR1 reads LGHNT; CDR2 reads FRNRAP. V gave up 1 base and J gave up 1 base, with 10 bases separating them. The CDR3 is CASGLATGKNTEAFF. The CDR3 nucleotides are TGTGCTAGTGGTTTGGCCACAGGGAAGAACACTGAAGCTTTCTTT.

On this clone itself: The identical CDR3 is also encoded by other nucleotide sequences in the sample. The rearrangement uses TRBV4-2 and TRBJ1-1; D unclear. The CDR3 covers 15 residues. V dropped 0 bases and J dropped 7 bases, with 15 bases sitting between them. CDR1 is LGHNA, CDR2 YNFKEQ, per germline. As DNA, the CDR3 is TGTGCCAGCAGCCAAGATGAATGGTCCAGAGGTGAAGCTTTCTTT. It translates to CASSQDEWSRGEAFF.

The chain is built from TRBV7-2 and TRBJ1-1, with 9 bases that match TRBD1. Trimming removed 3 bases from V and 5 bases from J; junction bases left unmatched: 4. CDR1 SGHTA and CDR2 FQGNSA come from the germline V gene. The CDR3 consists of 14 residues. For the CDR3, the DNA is TGTGCCAGCAGCTTTACAGGGGGCGTTACTGAAGCTTTCTTT. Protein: CASSFTGGVTEAFF.

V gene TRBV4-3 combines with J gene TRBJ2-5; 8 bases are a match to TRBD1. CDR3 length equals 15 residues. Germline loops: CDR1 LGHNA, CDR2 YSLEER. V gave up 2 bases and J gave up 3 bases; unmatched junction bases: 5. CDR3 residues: CASSQIRGLKETQYF. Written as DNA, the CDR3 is TGCGCCAGCAGCCAAATCAGGGGGCTAAAAGAGACCCAGTACTTC.

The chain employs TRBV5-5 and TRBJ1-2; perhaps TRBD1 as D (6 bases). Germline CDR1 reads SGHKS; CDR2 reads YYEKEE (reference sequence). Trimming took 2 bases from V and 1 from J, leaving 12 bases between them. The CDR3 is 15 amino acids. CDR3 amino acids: CASSFGGALNYGYTF. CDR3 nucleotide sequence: TGTGCCAGCAGCTTTGGGGGCGCCCTTAACTATGGCTACACCTTC. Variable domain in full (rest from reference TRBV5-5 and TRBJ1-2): DAGVTQSPTHLIKTRGQQVTLRCSPISGHKSVSWYQQVLGQGPQFIFQYYEKEERGRGNFPDRFSARQFPNYSSELNVNALLLGDSALYLCASSFGGALNYGYTFGSGTRLTVV.

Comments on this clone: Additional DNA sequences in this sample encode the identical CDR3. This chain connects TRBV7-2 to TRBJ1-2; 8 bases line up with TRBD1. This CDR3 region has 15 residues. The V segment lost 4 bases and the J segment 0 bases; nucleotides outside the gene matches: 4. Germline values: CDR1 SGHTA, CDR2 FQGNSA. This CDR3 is CASSSQGAPNYGYTF. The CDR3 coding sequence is TGTGCCAGCAGCTCCCAGGGGGCCCCTAACTATGGCTACACCTTC.

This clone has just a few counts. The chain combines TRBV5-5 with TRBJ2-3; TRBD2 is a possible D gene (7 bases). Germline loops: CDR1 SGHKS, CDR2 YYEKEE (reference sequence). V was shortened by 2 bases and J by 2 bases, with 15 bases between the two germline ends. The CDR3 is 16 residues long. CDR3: CASSFGAGALTDTQYF. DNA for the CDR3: TGTGCCAGCAGCTTTGGCGCGGGGGCCCTCACAGATACGCAGTATTTT.

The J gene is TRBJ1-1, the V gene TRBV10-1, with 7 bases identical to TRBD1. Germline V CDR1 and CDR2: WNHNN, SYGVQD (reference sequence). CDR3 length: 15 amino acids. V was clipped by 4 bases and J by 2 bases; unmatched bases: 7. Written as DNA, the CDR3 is TGCGCCAGCAGTGGGGGAGCAGGGGGAAACACTGAAGCTTTCTTT. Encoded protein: CASSGGAGGNTEAFF.

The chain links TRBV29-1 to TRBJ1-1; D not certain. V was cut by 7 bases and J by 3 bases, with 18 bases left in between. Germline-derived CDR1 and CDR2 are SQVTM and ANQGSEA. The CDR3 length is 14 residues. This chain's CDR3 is CSGLEGREDTEAFF. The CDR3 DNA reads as TGCAGCGGCCTAGAAGGGAGGGAGGACACTGAAGCTTTCTTT.

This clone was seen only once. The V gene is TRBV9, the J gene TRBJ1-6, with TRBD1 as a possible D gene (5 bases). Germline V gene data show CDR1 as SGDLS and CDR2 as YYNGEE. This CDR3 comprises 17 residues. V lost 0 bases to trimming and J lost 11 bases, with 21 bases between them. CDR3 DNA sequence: TGTGCCAGCAGCGTAGGTTCAGGGATGGGGGGTTCGACACCCCTCCACTTT. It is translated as CASSVGSGMGGSTPLHF.

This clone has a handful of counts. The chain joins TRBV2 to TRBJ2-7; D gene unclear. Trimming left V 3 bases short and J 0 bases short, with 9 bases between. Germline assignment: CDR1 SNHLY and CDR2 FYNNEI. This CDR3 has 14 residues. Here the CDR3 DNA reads TGTGCCAGCAGTGATGTTGTTAGCTCCTACGAGCAGTACTTC. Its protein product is CASSDVVSSYEQYF.

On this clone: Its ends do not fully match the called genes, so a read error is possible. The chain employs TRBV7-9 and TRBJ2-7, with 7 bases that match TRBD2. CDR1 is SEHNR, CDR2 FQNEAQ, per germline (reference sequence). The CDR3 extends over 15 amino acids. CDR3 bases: TGTTCCAGCAGCTTCCGCGGGGGTCAAGACTTCGAGCAGTACTTC. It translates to CSSSFRGGQDFEQYF.

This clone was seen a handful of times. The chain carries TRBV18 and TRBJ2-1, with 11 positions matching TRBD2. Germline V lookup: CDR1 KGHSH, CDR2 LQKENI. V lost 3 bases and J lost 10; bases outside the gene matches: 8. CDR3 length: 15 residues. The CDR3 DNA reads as TGTGCCAGCTCACCGGATGGTAGCGGGGGGGCAGAGCAGTTCTTC. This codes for CASSPDGSGGAEQFF.

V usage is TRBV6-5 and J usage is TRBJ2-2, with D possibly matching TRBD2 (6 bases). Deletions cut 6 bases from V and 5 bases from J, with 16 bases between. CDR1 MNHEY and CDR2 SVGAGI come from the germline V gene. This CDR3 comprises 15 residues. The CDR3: CASRFDRGSTGELFF. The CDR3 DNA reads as TGTGCCAGCAGATTCGACCGGGGGTCTACCGGGGAGCTGTTTTTT.

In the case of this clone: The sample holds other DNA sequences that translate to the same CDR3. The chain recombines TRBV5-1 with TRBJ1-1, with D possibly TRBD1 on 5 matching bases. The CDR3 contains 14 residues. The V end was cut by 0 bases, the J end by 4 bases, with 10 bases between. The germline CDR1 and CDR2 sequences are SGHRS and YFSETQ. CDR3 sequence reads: CASSLAGGGTEAFF. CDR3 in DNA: TGCGCCAGCAGCTTGGCCGGCGGGGGCACTGAAGCTTTCTTT. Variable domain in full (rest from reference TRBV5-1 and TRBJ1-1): KAGVTQTPRYLIKTRGQQVTLSCSPISGHRSVSWYQQTPGQGLQFLFEYFSETQRNKGNFPGRFSGRQFSNSRSEMNVSTLELGDSALYLCASSLAGGGTEAFFGQGTRLTVV.

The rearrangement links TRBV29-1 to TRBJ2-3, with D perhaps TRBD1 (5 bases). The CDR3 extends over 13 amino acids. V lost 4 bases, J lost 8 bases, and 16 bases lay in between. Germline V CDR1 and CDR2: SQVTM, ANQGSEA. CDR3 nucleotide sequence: TGCAGCGTTGTTACAGGTGACAGATTTACGCAGTATTTT. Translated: CSVVTGDRFTQYF.

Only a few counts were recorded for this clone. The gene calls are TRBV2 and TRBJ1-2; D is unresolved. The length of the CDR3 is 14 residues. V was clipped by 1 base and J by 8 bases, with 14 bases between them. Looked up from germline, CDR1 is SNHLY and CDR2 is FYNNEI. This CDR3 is CASSEGTPQRGYTF. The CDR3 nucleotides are TGTGCCAGCAGTGAAGGTACTCCCCAGCGGGGCTACACCTTC. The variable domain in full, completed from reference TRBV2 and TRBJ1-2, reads EPEVTQTPSHQVTQMGQEVILRCVPISNHLYFYWYRQILGQKVEFLVSFYNNEISEKSEIFDDQFSVERPDGSNFTLKIRSTKLEDSAMYFCASSEGTPQRGYTFGSGTRLTVV.